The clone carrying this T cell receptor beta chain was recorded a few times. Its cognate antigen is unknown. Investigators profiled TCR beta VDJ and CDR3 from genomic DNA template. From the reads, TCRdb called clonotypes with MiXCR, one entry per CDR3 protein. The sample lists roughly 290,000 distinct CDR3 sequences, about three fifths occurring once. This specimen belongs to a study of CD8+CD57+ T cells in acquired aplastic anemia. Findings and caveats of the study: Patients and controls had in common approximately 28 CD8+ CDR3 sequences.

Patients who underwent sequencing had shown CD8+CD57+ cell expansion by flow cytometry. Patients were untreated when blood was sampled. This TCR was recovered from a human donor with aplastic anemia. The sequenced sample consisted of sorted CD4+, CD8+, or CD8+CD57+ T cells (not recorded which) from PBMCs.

The chain's CDR3 is CSARDRQGADYEQYF. CDR3 in DNA: TGCAGTGCTAGGGATAGGCAGGGGGCAGACTACGAGCAGTACTTC. The genes are TRBV20-1 and TRBJ2-7, with TRBD1 matching 8 bases. Germline V gene data show CDR1 as DFQATT and CDR2 as SNEGSKA (reference sequence). The junction had 10 bases not matched to a gene; V was cut back by 3 bases and J by 3 bases. The CDR3 is made up of 15 amino acids.